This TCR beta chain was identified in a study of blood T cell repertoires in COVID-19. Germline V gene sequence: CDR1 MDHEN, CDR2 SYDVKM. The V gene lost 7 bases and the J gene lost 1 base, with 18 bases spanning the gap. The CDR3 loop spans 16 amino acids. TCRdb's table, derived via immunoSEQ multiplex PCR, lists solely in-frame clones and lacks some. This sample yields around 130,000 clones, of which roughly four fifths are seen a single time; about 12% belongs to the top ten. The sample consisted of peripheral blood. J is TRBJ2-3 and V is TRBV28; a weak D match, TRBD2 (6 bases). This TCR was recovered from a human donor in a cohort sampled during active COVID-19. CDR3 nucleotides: TGTGCCAGCAACCCTCAGGCCATAGCGGGCACAGATACGCAGTATTTT. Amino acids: CASNPQAIAGTDTQYF.